The 21 T cell receptor beta chains reported below all come from one sample, sequenced in a study of cytomegalovirus exposure and HLA in healthy donors. The PCR contained 60 Vbeta and 13 Jbeta primers. The data were produced by immunoSEQ multiplex PCR, yet TCRdb's version contains in-frame clones alone and is incomplete. The sample consists of about 120,000 clones, roughly four fifths of them appearing once. Sample: PBMCs. These receptors came from a man aged 50-60 years in good health and CMV-seropositive.

This chain links TRBV7-2 with TRBJ1-2, with D unresolved. V lost 0 bases to trimming and J lost 4 bases, with 18 bases between them. CDR1 and CDR2 (germline): SGHTA, FQGNSA. The CDR3 length is 17 residues. CDR3 loop: CASSLAPGGRSPYGYTF. Written as DNA, the CDR3 is TGTGCCAGCAGCTTAGCTCCCGGCGGCAGATCGCCCTATGGCTACACCTTC.

The J gene is TRBJ1-5, the V gene TRBV19; no clear D. Germline lookup yields CDR1 LNHDA and CDR2 SQIVND (reference sequence). V was shortened by 0 bases and J by 8 bases, with 8 bases between the two germline ends. The CDR3 spans 13 residues. The DNA of the CDR3 is TGTGCCAGTAGTATAGATCTATTTGAGCCCCAGCATTTT. Translated: CASSIDLFEPQHF.

The chain joins TRBV7-9 to TRBJ1-4; perhaps TRBD1 as D (5 bases). Trimming removed 4 bases at V and 4 bases at J, with 13 bases between. The CDR3 is 15 residues long. Germline values: CDR1 SEHNR, CDR2 FQNEAQ (reference sequence). The CDR3 DNA sequence: TGTGCCAGCAGCTATACATCGGGGGTTAATGAAAAACTGTTTTTT. This gives the protein CASSYTSGVNEKLFF. Variable domain in full (rest from reference TRBV7-9 and TRBJ1-4): DTGVSQNPRHKITKRGQNVTFRCDPISEHNRLYWYRQTLGQGPEFLTYFQNEAQLEKSRLLSDRFSAERPKGSFSTLEIQRTEQGDSAMYLCASSYTSGVNEKLFFGSGTQLSVL.

The chain uses TRBV7-2 and TRBJ2-2; 7 bases map to TRBD1. This CDR3 region has 13 residues. J gave up 7 bases and V 10 bases, and 9 bases lay outside the gene matches. The germline gives CDR1 SGHTA, CDR2 FQGNSA. The CDR3 loop reads CATTQGRGGELFF. DNA for the CDR3: TGTGCCACGACACAGGGGAGAGGCGGGGAGCTGTTTTTT.

The sample holds one count of this clone. The chain links TRBV6-5 to TRBJ1-3, with 10 bases matching TRBD1. Trimming cost V 5 bases and J 4 bases; bases outside gene matches: 2. This CDR3 spans 14 amino acids. Germline CDR1 reads MNHEY; CDR2 reads SVGAGI. CDR3: CASSRDRGGNTIYF. Written as DNA, the CDR3 is TGTGCCAGCAGTCGGGACAGGGGAGGAAACACCATATATTTT.

This chain joins TRBV6-5 and TRBJ1-1; tentative D call: TRBD1 (5 bases). Germline CDR1 and CDR2: MNHEY and SVGAGI. Trimming removed 2 bases from V and 4 bases from J, with 8 bases in between. The length of the CDR3 is 13 residues. CDR3 residues: CASSYQGITEAFF. In nucleotides, the CDR3 is TGTGCCAGCAGTTACCAGGGTATCACTGAAGCTTTCTTT.

This clone has just one count. This chain links TRBV7-2 with TRBJ2-7; 11 nucleotides agree with TRBD2. V was pared by 5 bases and J by 8 bases, with 5 bases of the junction left unmatched. This CDR3 region has 13 residues. In germline, CDR1 is SGHTA, CDR2 FQGNSA. Written as DNA, the CDR3 is TGTGCCAGCAGCGGACTAGCGGGTGGCAAGCAGTACTTC. This gives the protein CASSGLAGGKQYF.

The chain couples TRBV4-2 to TRBJ2-3; 10 bases are a match to TRBD2. V lost 2 bases and J lost 2; bases outside the gene matches: 13. Germline CDR1 and CDR2: LGHNA and YNFKEQ. The CDR3 spans 19 residues. The CDR3: CASSQPTGVLAGNTDTQYF. The CDR3 DNA reads as TGTGCCAGCAGCCAACCTACAGGGGTACTAGCGGGAAACACAGATACGCAGTATTTT.

As to this clone: At one end the junction does not follow the germline gene, possibly because of a read error. The rearrangement uses TRBV10-2 and TRBJ2-3, with 11 bases identical to TRBD2. CDR1 is WSHSY and CDR2 is SAAADI in the germline V gene. The CDR3 covers 18 residues. CDR3 amino acids: CASRAKVAGGQYTYTQYF. Here the CDR3 DNA reads TGCGCCAGCAGGGCAAAGGTAGCGGGAGGGCAGTACACATATACGCAGTATTTT.

The rearrangement uses TRBV27 and TRBJ2-7, with D possibly matching TRBD1 (6 bases). Germline-derived CDR1 and CDR2 are MNHEY and SMNVEV (reference sequence). This CDR3 has 15 amino acids. The V end was cut by 0 bases, the J end by 5 bases, with 14 bases between. CDR3 sequence reads: CASSLSQGLTNEQYF. The CDR3 region has the DNA TGTGCCAGCAGTTTATCCCAGGGGCTAACGAACGAGCAGTACTTC.

The chain links TRBV5-1 to TRBJ2-5; tentatively, D is TRBD1 (6 bases). Germline V gene sequence: CDR1 SGHRS, CDR2 YFSETQ. The length of the CDR3 is 14 residues. The ends were cut back, 0 bases at V and 2 bases at J, with 8 bases in the middle. CDR3: CASSLETGQETQYF. DNA of the CDR3: TGCGCCAGCAGCTTGGAAACAGGGCAAGAGACCCAGTACTTC.

This rearrangement joins TRBV19 to TRBJ1-5, with TRBD1 matching 9 bases. After removal of 4 bases from V and 5 bases from J, the junction contained 9 bases not matched to a gene. CDR3 length: 16 amino acids. Germline CDR1 LNHDA, CDR2 SQIVND (reference sequence). DNA for the CDR3: TGTGCCAGTAGTAACCGGGACAGGGTTATACATCAGCCCCAGCATTTT. Encoded protein: CASSNRDRVIHQPQHF.

The V and J genes are TRBV25-1 and TRBJ2-3; TRBD1 matches at 9 bases. The CDR3 extends over 13 amino acids. The V segment lost 6 bases and the J segment 6 bases; nucleotides outside the gene matches: 4. Germline V CDR1 and CDR2: MGHDK, SYGVNS. CDR3 residues: CASRTGGFDTQYF. CDR3 sequence (DNA): TGTGCCAGCAGGACAGGGGGATTTGATACGCAGTATTTT.

The chain employs TRBV9 and TRBJ1-2; D possibly corresponds to TRBD1 (6 bases). Germline CDR1 SGDLS, CDR2 YYNGEE. V was shortened by 4 bases and J by 6 bases, with 22 bases between the two germline ends. The CDR3 loop spans 16 amino acids. Written as DNA, the CDR3 is TGTGCCAGCAGCTCCCATGGACAGATGAAAGGGAATGGCTACACCTTC. It encodes CASSSHGQMKGNGYTF.

The chain carries TRBV29-1 and TRBJ1-1; perhaps TRBD1 as D (6 bases). The CDR3 covers 12 residues. Trimming cost V 6 bases and J 1 base, with 9 bases left between them. Germline CDR1 and CDR2: SQVTM and ANQGSEA. CDR3 sequence: CSVRRGNTEAFF. CDR3 in DNA: TGCAGCGTGCGCAGGGGGAACACTGAAGCTTTCTTT.

V usage is TRBV28 and J usage is TRBJ1-2; perhaps TRBD1 as D (5 bases). Germline V gene lookup returns CDR1 MDHEN and CDR2 SYDVKM. This CDR3 spans 14 amino acids. V lost 6 bases and J 3 bases, leaving 14 bases between the germline ends. Here the CDR3 reads CASRRWGDDYGYTF. The CDR3 DNA reads as TGTGCCAGCAGACGCTGGGGGGACGACTATGGCTACACCTTC.

The chain is built from TRBV21-1 and TRBJ2-3; the table's D call, TRBD1, has no DNA check behind it. TRBV21-1 is a recognized pseudogene. The CDR3 has 19 amino acids. The CDR3 DNA sequence: TGTGCCAGCAGCAAAGTTTTGGGACAGGGGACCCCGTTCACAGATACGCAGTATTTT. This sequence encodes CASSKVLGQGTPFTDTQYF.

The rearrangement uses TRBV5-1 and TRBJ2-1, with TRBD2 matching 10 bases. Losses at the gene ends were 4 bases for V and 7 bases for J; bases not matched to a gene: 8. CDR1 and CDR2 from the germline V gene are SGHRS and YFSETQ. This CDR3 region has 15 residues. DNA for the CDR3: TGCGCCAGCAGCCCTACCGGGACTAGCGTGAATGAGCAGTTCTTC. It codes for CASSPTGTSVNEQFF.

This sequence joins TRBV15 and TRBJ2-1; TRBD2 agrees at 8 bases. From germline, CDR1 is LNHNV and CDR2 YYDKDF (reference sequence). J lost 1 base, V lost 5 bases, and 22 bases had no gene match. This CDR3 is built from 21 residues. CDR3 DNA: TGTGCCACCAGCTCCCCTCCCCCTCTAGCGGGTACTGGGGGGTCCTACAATGAGCAGTTCTTC. It translates to CATSSPPPLAGTGGSYNEQFF. Looking up the rest from reference TRBV15 and TRBJ2-1 gives the full variable domain: DAMVIQNPRYQVTQFGKPVTLSCSQTLNHNVMYWYQQKSSQAPKLLFHYYDKDFNNEADTPDNFQSRRPNTSFCFLDIRSPGLGDTAMYLCATSSPPPLAGTGGSYNEQFFGPGTRLTVL.

Regarding this clone: One junction end disagrees with the germline gene, perhaps due to a read error. The V and J genes are TRBV4-1 and TRBJ2-1; 8 bases are shared with TRBD1. The CDR3 is 17 residues long. CDR1 is MGHRA and CDR2 is YSYEKL in the germline V gene. CDR3: CASSGGSGQGDHNGQFF. CDR3 nucleotide sequence: TGCGCCAGCAGCGGAGGATCCGGACAGGGAGATCACAATGGGCAGTTCTTC.

The V call is TRBV13, the J call TRBJ1-1; no clear D gene. CDR1 is PRHDT, CDR2 FYEKMQ, per germline (reference sequence). V dropped 1 base and J dropped 9 bases, with 12 bases sitting between them. This CDR3 region has 13 residues. In nucleotides, the CDR3 is TGTGCCAGCAGCTTAGTAGGGCAGACTAAAGCTTTCTTT. This codes for CASSLVGQTKAFF.